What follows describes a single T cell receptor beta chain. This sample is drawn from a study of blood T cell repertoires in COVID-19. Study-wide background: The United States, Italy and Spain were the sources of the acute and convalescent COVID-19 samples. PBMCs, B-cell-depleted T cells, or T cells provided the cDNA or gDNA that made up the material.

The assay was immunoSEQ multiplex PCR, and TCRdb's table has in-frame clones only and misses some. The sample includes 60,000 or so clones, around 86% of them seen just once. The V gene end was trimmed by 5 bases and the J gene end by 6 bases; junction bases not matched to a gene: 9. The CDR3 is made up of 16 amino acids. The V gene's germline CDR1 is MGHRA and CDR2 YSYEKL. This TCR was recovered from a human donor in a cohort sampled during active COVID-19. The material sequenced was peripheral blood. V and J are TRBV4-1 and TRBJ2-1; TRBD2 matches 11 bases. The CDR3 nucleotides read TGCGCCAGCAGCGCAAGCACTAGCGGGGGTGGCAATGAGCAGTTCTTC. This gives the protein CASSASTSGGGNEQFF.